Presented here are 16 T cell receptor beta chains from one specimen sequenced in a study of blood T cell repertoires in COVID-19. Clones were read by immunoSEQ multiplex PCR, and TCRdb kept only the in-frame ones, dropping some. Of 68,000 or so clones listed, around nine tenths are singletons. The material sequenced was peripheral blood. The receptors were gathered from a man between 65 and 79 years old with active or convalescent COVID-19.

CDR3 nucleotides: TGTGCCAGCAGCCAACACGGACAGATTGGCTCACCCCTCCACTTT. Protein product: CASSQHGQIGSPLHF. The chain combines TRBV4-2 with TRBJ1-6, with D possibly being TRBD1 (6 bases). CDR3 length: 15 amino acids. V was clipped by 2 bases and J by 10 bases, with 15 bases between them. The germline gives CDR1 LGHNA, CDR2 YNFKEQ.

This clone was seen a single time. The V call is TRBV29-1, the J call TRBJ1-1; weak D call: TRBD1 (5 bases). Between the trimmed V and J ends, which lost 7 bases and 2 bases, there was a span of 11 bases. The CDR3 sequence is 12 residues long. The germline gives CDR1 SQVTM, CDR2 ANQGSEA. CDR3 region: CSARRGNTEAFF. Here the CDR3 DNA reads TGCAGCGCGCGTAGGGGAAACACTGAAGCTTTCTTT.

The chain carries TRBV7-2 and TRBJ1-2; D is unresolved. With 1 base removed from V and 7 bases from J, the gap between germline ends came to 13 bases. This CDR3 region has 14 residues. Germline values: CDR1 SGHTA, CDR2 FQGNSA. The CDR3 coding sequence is TGTGCCAGCAGCTTAGTTGCGGCCTTTCGTGGCTACACCTTC. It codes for CASSLVAAFRGYTF.

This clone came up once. This chain's CDR3 is CSVKDRAGQPQHF. CDR3 sequence (DNA): TGCAGCGTTAAGGACAGGGCGGGTCAGCCCCAGCATTTT. The V and J genes are TRBV29-1 and TRBJ1-5, with 8 bases matching TRBD1. With 5 bases clipped from V and 6 bases from J, the junction kept 6 bases outside the gene matches. The CDR3 runs to 13 residues. Germline CDR1 reads SQVTM; CDR2 reads ANQGSEA. Full variable domain (remainder filled in from reference TRBV29-1 and TRBJ1-5): SAVISQKPSRDICQRGTSLTIQCQVDSQVTMMFWYRQQPGQSLTLIATANQGSEATYESGFVIDKFPISRPNLTFSTLTVSNMSPEDSSIYLCSVKDRAGQPQHFGDGTRLSIL.

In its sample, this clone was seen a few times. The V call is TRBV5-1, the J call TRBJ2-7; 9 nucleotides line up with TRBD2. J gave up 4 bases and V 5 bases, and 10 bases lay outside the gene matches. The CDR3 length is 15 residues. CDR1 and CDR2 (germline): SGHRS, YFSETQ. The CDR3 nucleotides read TGCGCCAGCAGTGATGCGGGAGGGCCAGGTTACGAGCAGTACTTC. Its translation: CASSDAGGPGYEQYF.

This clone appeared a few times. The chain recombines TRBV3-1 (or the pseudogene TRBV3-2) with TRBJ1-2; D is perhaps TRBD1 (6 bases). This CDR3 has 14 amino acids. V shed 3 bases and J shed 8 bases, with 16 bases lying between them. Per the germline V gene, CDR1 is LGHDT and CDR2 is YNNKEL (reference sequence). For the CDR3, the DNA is TGTGCCAGCAGCCACCCACAGGGTCTGACCGGCTACACCTTC. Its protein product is CASSHPQGLTGYTF.

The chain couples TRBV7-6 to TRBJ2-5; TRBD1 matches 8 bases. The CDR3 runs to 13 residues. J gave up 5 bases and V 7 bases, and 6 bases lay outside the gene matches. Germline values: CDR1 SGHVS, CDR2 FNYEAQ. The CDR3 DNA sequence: TGTGCCAGCAACCACCGACAGGGGGAGACCCAGTACTTC. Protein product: CASNHRQGETQYF.

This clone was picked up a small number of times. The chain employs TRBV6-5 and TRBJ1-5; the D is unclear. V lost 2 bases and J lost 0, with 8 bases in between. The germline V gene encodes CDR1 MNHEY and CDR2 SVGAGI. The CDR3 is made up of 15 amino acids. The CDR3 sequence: CASSYQEYSNQPQHF. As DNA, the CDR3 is TGTGCCAGCAGTTACCAAGAGTATAGCAATCAGCCCCAGCATTTT.

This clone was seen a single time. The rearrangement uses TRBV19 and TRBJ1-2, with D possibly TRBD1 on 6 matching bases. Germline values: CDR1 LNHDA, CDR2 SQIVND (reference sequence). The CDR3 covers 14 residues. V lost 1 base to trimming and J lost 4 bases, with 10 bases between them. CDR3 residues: CASSIANRAYGYTF. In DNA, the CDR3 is TGTGCCAGTAGTATAGCCAACAGGGCCTATGGCTACACCTTC.

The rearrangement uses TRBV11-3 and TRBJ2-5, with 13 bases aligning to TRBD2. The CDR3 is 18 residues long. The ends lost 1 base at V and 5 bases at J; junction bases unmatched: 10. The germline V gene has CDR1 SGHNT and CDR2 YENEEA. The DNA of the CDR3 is TGTGCCAGCAGCTTAGCCCGGACTAGCGGGGGTGGTAGGGAGACCCAGTACTTC. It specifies CASSLARTSGGGRETQYF. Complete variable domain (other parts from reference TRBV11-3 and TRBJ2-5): EAGVVQSPRYKIIEKKQPVAFWCNPISGHNTLYWYLQNLGQGPELLIRYENEEAVDDSQLPKDRFSAERLKGVDSTLKIQPAELGDSAVYLCASSLARTSGGGRETQYFGPGTRLLVL.

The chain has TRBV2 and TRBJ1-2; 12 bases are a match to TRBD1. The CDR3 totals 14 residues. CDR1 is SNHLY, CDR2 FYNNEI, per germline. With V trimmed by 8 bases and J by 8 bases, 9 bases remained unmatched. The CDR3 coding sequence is TGTGCCAGCCGGAAGGGACAGGGGGCGCGCGGCTACACCTTC. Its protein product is CASRKGQGARGYTF. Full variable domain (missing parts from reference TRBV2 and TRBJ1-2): EPEVTQTPSHQVTQMGQEVILRCVPISNHLYFYWYRQILGQKVEFLVSFYNNEISEKSEIFDDQFSVERPDGSNFTLKIRSTKLEDSAMYFCASRKGQGARGYTFGSGTRLTVV.

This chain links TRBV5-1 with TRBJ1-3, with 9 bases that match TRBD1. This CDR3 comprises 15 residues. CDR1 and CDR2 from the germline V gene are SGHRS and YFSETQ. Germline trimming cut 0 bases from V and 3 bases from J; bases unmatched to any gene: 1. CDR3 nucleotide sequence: TGCGCCAGCAGCTTGGTGGGACAGGGTGGAAACACCATATATTTT. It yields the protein CASSLVGQGGNTIYF.

The DNA for the CDR3 is TGTGCCAGCAGCCAATTAGCGGGAGGGGGTACGCAGTATTTT. It encodes CASSQLAGGGTQYF. This chain uses TRBV3-1 (or the pseudogene TRBV3-2) with TRBJ2-3, with 11 bases fitting TRBD2. Germline values: CDR1 LGHDT, CDR2 YNNKEL (reference sequence). The V gene end was trimmed by 2 bases and the J gene end by 8 bases; junction bases not matched to a gene: 3. CDR3 length: 14 amino acids.

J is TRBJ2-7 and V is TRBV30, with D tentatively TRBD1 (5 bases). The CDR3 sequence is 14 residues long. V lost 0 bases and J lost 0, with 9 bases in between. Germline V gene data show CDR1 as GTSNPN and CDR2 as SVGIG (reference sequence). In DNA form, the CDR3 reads TGTGCCTGGAGTGTAAGTGGGGCCTCCTACGAGCAGTACTTC. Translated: CAWSVSGASYEQYF.

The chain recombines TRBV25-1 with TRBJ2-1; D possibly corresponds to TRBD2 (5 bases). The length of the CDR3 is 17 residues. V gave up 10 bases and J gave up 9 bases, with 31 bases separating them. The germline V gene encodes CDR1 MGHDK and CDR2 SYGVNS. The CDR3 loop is CATSGLQHRRKEGEQFF. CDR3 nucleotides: TGTGCCACCTCTGGCCTCCAGCACCGTCGAAAAGAGGGTGAGCAGTTCTTC.

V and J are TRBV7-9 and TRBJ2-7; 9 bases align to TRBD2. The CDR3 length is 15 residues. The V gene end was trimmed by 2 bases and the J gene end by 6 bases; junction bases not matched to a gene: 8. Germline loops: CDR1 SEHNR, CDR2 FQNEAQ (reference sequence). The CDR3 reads CASSLYLAGEGEQYF. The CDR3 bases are TGTGCCAGCAGCTTATATTTAGCGGGAGAAGGCGAGCAGTACTTC. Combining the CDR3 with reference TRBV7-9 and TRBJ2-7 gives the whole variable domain DTGVSQNPRHKITKRGQNVTFRCDPISEHNRLYWYRQTLGQGPEFLTYFQNEAQLEKSRLLSDRFSAERPKGSFSTLEIQRTEQGDSAMYLCASSLYLAGEGEQYFGPGTRLTVT.